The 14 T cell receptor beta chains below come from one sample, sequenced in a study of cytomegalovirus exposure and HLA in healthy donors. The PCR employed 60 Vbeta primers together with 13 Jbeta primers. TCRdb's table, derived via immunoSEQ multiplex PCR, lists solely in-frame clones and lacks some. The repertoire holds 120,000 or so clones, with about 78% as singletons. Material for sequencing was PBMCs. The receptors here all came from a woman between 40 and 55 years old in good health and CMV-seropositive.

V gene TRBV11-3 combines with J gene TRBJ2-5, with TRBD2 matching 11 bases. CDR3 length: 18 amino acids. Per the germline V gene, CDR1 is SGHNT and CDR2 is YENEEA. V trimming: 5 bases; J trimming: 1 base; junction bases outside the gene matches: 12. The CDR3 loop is CASSPGVAGGSLQETQYF. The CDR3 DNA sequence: TGTGCCAGCAGCCCCGGGGTAGCGGGGGGGTCCCTCCAAGAGACCCAGTACTTC.

CDR3 coding DNA: TGTGCCAGCAGGAGGGGGCACGACTATGGCTACACCTTC. Amino acids: CASRRGHDYGYTF. This chain links TRBV25-1 with TRBJ1-2; TRBD1 agrees at 7 bases. J lost 3 bases, V lost 6 bases, and 4 bases had no gene match. This CDR3 has 13 amino acids. CDR1 is MGHDK and CDR2 is SYGVNS in the germline V gene.

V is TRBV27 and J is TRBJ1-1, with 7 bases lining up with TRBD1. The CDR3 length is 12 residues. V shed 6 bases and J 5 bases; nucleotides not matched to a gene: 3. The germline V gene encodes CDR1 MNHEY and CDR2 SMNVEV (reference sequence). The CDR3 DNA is TGTGCCAGCAGGGAGACAGGGACTGAAGCTTTCTTT. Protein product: CASRETGTEAFF.

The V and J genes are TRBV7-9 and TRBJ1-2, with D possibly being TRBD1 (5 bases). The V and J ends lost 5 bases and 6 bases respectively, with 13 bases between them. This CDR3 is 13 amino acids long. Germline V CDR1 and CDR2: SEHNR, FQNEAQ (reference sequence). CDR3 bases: TGTGCCAGCAGCCATACAGGTTTGGATGGCTACACCTTC. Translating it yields CASSHTGLDGYTF.

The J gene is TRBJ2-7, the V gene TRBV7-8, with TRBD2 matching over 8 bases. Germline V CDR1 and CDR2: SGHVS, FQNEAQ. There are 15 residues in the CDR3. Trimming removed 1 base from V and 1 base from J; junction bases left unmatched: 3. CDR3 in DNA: TGTGCCAGCAGCTTAGAGGCGGGGGGATCCTACGAGCAGTACTTC. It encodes CASSLEAGGSYEQYF.

In DNA form, the CDR3 reads TGCGCCAGCAGCTTAATTCCGCCCGGGACAGGGAACACTGAAGCTTTCTTT. It codes for CASSLIPPGTGNTEAFF. V gene TRBV5-1 combines with J gene TRBJ1-1; 8 bases align to TRBD1. The J segment lost 1 base and the V segment lost 2 bases, leaving 10 bases of the junction unmatched. Germline V gene lookup returns CDR1 SGHRS and CDR2 YFSETQ. CDR3 size: 17 residues.

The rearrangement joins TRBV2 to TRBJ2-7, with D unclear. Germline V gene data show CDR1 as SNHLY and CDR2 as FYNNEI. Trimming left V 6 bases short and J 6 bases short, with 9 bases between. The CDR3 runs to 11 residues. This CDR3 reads CASRVYSEQYF. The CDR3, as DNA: TGTGCCAGCAGGGTGTACAGCGAGCAGTACTTC.

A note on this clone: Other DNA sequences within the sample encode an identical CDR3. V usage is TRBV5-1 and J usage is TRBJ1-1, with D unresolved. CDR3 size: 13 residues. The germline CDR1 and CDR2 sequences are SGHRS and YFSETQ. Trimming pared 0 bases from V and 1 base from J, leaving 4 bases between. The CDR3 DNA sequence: TGCGCCAGCAGCTTGGCGGGGAACACTGAAGCTTTCTTT. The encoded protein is CASSLAGNTEAFF. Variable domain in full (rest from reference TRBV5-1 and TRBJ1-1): KAGVTQTPRYLIKTRGQQVTLSCSPISGHRSVSWYQQTPGQGLQFLFEYFSETQRNKGNFPGRFSGRQFSNSRSEMNVSTLELGDSALYLCASSLAGNTEAFFGQGTRLTVV.

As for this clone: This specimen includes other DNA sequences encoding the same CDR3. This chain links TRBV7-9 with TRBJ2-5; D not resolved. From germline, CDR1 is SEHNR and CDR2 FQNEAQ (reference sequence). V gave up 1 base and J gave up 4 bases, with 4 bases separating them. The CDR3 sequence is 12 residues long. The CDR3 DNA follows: TGTGCCAGCAGCTTAGTCAGAGAGACCCAGTACTTC. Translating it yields CASSLVRETQYF.

CDR3 in amino acids: CASSPRTSGGAPDTQYF. CDR3 in DNA: TGTGCCAGCAGCCCACGGACTAGCGGGGGGGCACCAGATACGCAGTATTTT. The gene calls are TRBV5-4 and TRBJ2-3, with 15 bases aligning to TRBD2. CDR3 length equals 17 residues. The trim removed 4 bases at V and 4 bases at J, leaving 7 bases unmatched. The germline V gene has CDR1 SGHNT and CDR2 YYREEE (reference sequence).

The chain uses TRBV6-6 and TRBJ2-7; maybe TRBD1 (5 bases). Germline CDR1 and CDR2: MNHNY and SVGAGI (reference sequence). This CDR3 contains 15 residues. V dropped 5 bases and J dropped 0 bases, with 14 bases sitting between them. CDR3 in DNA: TGTGCCAGCAGTGTCCGTGTAGGGGCCTCCTACGAGCAGTACTTC. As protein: CASSVRVGASYEQYF.

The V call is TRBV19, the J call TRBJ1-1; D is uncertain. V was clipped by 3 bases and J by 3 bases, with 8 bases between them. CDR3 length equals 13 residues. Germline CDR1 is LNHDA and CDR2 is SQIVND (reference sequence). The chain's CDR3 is CASSIFDYTEAFF. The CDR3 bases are TGTGCCAGTAGTATTTTCGACTACACTGAAGCTTTCTTT.

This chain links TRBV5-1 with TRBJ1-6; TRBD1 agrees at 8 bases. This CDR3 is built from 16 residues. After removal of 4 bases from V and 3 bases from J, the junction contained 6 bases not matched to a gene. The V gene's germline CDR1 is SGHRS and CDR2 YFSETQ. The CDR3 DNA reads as TGCGCCAGCAGCCCCGGACAGGGAAACTATAATTCACCCCTCCACTTT. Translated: CASSPGQGNYNSPLHF. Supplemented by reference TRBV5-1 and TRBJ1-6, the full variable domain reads KAGVTQTPRYLIKTRGQQVTLSCSPISGHRSVSWYQQTPGQGLQFLFEYFSETQRNKGNFPGRFSGRQFSNSRSEMNVSTLELGDSALYLCASSPGQGNYNSPLHFGNGTRLTVT.

The CDR3 DNA is TGTGCCAGCAGCTCCAGGGGATCCTACGAGCAGTACTTC. Protein: CASSSRGSYEQYF. The chain has TRBV11-1 and TRBJ2-7; maybe TRBD1 (6 bases). Trimming shortened V by 4 bases and J by 1 base, and 8 bases separated the two germline ends. CDR3 length: 13 residues. Germline CDR1 SGHAT, CDR2 FQDESV (reference sequence).